These 30 T cell receptor beta chains were sequenced from one sample in a study of T cells in Graves' hyperthyroidism and ophthalmopathy. RNA transcripts provided the source from which TCR beta CDR3 regions were amplified. First-round RT-PCR with HTBI primers amplified the TCR CDR3 region. TCRdb itself ran the multiplex PCR reads through MiXCR, one entry per CDR3 protein. Seen here are under 400,000 distinct CDR3 sequences, approximately 15% observed once, and the top ten hold approximately 10%. The sequenced sample was blood. The receptors were sampled from a woman aged 55-75 years with Graves' hyperthyroidism.

This clonotype was found many times. The rearrangement joins TRBV27 to TRBJ2-7; TRBD2 agrees at 12 bases. The CDR3 length is 16 residues. J lost 2 bases, V lost 0 bases, and 2 bases had no gene match. Germline V gene lookup returns CDR1 MNHEY and CDR2 SMNVEV (reference sequence). Here the CDR3 reads CASSLSGLAGPYEQYF. Here the CDR3 DNA reads TGTGCCAGCAGTTTATCCGGACTAGCGGGACCCTACGAGCAGTACTTC.

This clonotype was seen repeatedly, ten times or more. The chain links TRBV20-1 to TRBJ2-3, with D maybe TRBD2 (5 bases). The V gene's germline CDR1 is DFQATT and CDR2 SNEGSKA (reference sequence). Trimming pared 5 bases from V and 0 bases from J, leaving 15 bases between. CDR3 length: 15 residues. CDR3 loop: CSAPPRSGSTDTQYF. The CDR3 DNA follows: TGCAGTGCTCCACCCCGAAGCGGAAGCACAGATACGCAGTATTTT.

The gene calls are TRBV4-1 and TRBJ2-7, with 10 positions matching TRBD1. The V gene's germline CDR1 is MGHRA and CDR2 YSYEKL. CDR3 length equals 15 residues. The V gene end was trimmed by 5 bases and the J gene end by 3 bases; junction bases not matched to a gene: 7. The CDR3 reads CASSYPGQGIYEQYF. Written as DNA, the CDR3 is TGCGCCAGCAGCTACCCGGGACAGGGGATCTACGAGCAGTACTTC.

This clonotype came up many times. The CDR3 loop reads CASSLAMQLSYEQYF. The CDR3 coding sequence is TGTGCCAGCAGCTTAGCGATGCAGCTTTCCTACGAGCAGTACTTC. The V call is TRBV11-2, the J call TRBJ2-7, with unresolved D. V was cut by 1 base and J by 1 base, with 11 bases left in between. The V gene's germline CDR1 is SGHAT and CDR2 FQNNGV. This CDR3 is 15 amino acids long.

This clonotype appeared many times. This chain uses TRBV3-1 with TRBJ2-1; TRBD2 matches 8 bases. V gave up 3 bases and J gave up 8 bases; unmatched junction bases: 9. This CDR3 has 15 amino acids. Germline values: CDR1 LGHDT, CDR2 YNNKEL (reference sequence). The CDR3 reads CASSHPGTSPDEQFF. The CDR3 DNA reads TGTGCCAGCAGCCACCCTGGGACTAGTCCGGATGAGCAGTTCTTC.

This clonotype was counted between two and nine times. CDR3 region: CASSPIGGSPPDTQYF. The CDR3 region has the DNA TGTGCCAGCAGCCCGATAGGCGGAAGCCCACCAGATACGCAGTATTTT. The chain uses TRBV3-1 and TRBJ2-3; D is ambiguous. Germline V gene lookup returns CDR1 LGHDT and CDR2 YNNKEL (reference sequence). This CDR3 is built from 16 residues. Trimming left V 4 bases short and J 4 bases short, with 18 bases between.

In this sample, this clonotype turned up many times. The chain employs TRBV5-1 and TRBJ2-1, with unresolved D. The V and J ends lost 1 base and 1 base respectively, with 6 bases between them. The CDR3 runs to 14 residues. Germline CDR1 SGHRS, CDR2 YFSETQ. CDR3 protein: CASSLYSSYNEQFF. CDR3 sequence (DNA): TGCGCCAGCAGCTTGTATTCGTCCTACAATGAGCAGTTCTTC. The full variable domain, rest sourced from reference TRBV5-1 and TRBJ2-1, is KAGVTQTPRYLIKTRGQQVTLSCSPISGHRSVSWYQQTPGQGLQFLFEYFSETQRNKGNFPGRFSGRQFSNSRSEMNVSTLELGDSALYLCASSLYSSYNEQFFGPGTRLTVL.

This clonotype has ten or more counts. The chain joins TRBV6-1 to TRBJ1-2; D not resolved. V shed 5 bases and J shed 3 bases, with 7 bases lying between them. The CDR3 is 12 residues long. The germline CDR1 and CDR2 sequences are MNHNS and SASEGT. CDR3 protein: CASSSVDYGYTF. The CDR3 DNA follows: TGTGCCAGCAGTTCCGTGGACTATGGCTACACCTTC.

The table lists this clonotype with many counts. The chain recombines TRBV3-1 with TRBJ2-1; a possible D gene is TRBD1 (6 bases). Germline CDR1 is LGHDT and CDR2 is YNNKEL (reference sequence). V was pared by 4 bases and J by 5 bases, with 12 bases between. The CDR3 covers 14 residues. The CDR3 DNA sequence: TGTGCCAGCAGCCCGACTGGGGGCAACAATGAGCAGTTCTTC. Its protein is CASSPTGGNNEQFF.

This chain links TRBV28 with TRBJ1-1, with D uncertain. CDR3 length: 13 amino acids. V was trimmed by 8 bases and J by 0 bases, leaving 10 bases between them. Per the germline V gene, CDR1 is MDHEN and CDR2 is SYDVKM. Here the CDR3 reads CASPLRLNTEAFF. CDR3 nucleotides: TGTGCCAGCCCACTGCGACTGAACACTGAAGCTTTCTTT.

This clonotype was seen ten or more times. V usage is TRBV5-6 and J usage is TRBJ2-5, with D perhaps assigned TRBD1 or TRBD2 (6 bases each). V lost 5 bases and J lost 2, with 16 bases in between. The CDR3 runs to 15 residues. Germline-derived CDR1 and CDR2 are SGHDT and YYEEEE. CDR3 sequence reads: CASRNREEPQETQYF. CDR3 DNA: TGTGCCAGCAGAAACAGGGAGGAGCCGCAAGAGACCCAGTACTTC.

This clonotype was seen repeatedly, ten times or more. V is TRBV14 and J is TRBJ1-1; the match to TRBD1 covers 7 bases. The CDR3 runs to 13 residues. Germline trimming cut 6 bases from V and 4 bases from J; bases unmatched to any gene: 5. Germline CDR1 SGHDN, CDR2 FVKESK. The chain's CDR3 is CASSHGQATEAFF. In DNA form, the CDR3 reads TGTGCCAGCAGTCATGGACAGGCCACTGAAGCTTTCTTT.

This clonotype showed up many times. This chain connects TRBV11-3 to TRBJ2-1; D not certain. Per the germline V gene, CDR1 is SGHNT and CDR2 is YENEEA. The CDR3 runs 14 residues. Trimming took 5 bases from V and 2 from J, leaving 10 bases between them. This CDR3 reads CASSHDATYNEQFF. The CDR3 DNA is TGTGCCAGCAGCCACGACGCGACCTACAATGAGCAGTTCTTC.

The CDR3 sequence: CASSLDRDLAYEQYF. CDR3 in DNA: TGTGCCAGCAGCTTAGACCGGGACTTAGCCTACGAGCAGTACTTC. This rearrangement joins TRBV7-9 to TRBJ2-7; D may be TRBD2 (6 bases). The CDR3 has 15 amino acids. Trimming cost V 1 base and J 2 bases, with 12 bases left between them. Looked up from germline, CDR1 is SEHNR and CDR2 is FQNEAQ (reference sequence).

The sample holds many counts of this clonotype. The chain recombines TRBV7-9 with TRBJ2-7; 14 bases are shared with TRBD2. Germline V lookup: CDR1 SEHNR, CDR2 FQNEAQ (reference sequence). CDR3 size: 13 residues. V lost 4 bases to trimming and J lost 12 bases; unmatched junction nucleotides: 5. The CDR3 region has the DNA TGTGCCAGCAGCTCAGGGACTAGCGGGAGTCTGTACTTC. Protein sequence: CASSSGTSGSLYF.

This clonotype was counted ten times or more. CDR3 in DNA: TGTGCCAGCAGAGACTTAGACAGGGTACCTTTCTTT. It codes for CASRDLDRVPFF. This rearrangement joins TRBV6-1 to TRBJ1-1; 7 nucleotides align to TRBD1. Trimming cost V 6 bases and J 12 bases; bases outside gene matches: 10. This CDR3 has 12 residues. CDR1 is MNHNS, CDR2 SASEGT, per germline.

The CDR3 nucleotides are TGTGCCAGCAGCACCATAGCGTTGGACACAGATACGCAGTATTTT. Translated, it gives CASSTIALDTDTQYF. The chain carries TRBV9 and TRBJ2-3; a possible D gene is TRBD2 (5 bases). V lost 4 bases to trimming and J lost 2 bases, with 14 bases between them. This CDR3 comprises 15 residues. Germline V gene sequence: CDR1 SGDLS, CDR2 YYNGEE.

This clonotype was recorded many times. The V and J genes are TRBV2 and TRBJ2-1; unclear D gene. This CDR3 has 17 residues. Germline V gene data show CDR1 as SNHLY and CDR2 as FYNNEI. Trimming took 0 bases from V and 4 from J, leaving 16 bases between them. The DNA of the CDR3 is TGTGCCAGCAGTGAAGCGCTCATAGAGCACCCTTACAATGAGCAGTTCTTC. It specifies CASSEALIEHPYNEQFF.

This clonotype occurred a few times. The rearrangement joins TRBV27 to TRBJ2-7; D might be TRBD2 (5 bases). Trimming removed 2 bases at V and 2 bases at J, with 13 bases between. CDR1 MNHEY and CDR2 SMNVEV come from the germline V gene (reference sequence). This CDR3 comprises 15 residues. The CDR3 protein is CASSLGKRNPYEQYF. The CDR3 nucleotides read TGTGCCAGCAGTTTAGGAAAGCGGAATCCCTACGAGCAGTACTTC.

This clonotype was seen many times. The chain has TRBV6-1 and TRBJ2-7; D gene uncertain. Germline V gene lookup returns CDR1 MNHNS and CDR2 SASEGT. The CDR3 has 15 amino acids. V was clipped by 6 bases and J by 5 bases, with 20 bases between them. The CDR3 loop is CASRTMVGSADEQYF. DNA of the CDR3: TGTGCCAGCAGGACCATGGTGGGATCGGCGGACGAGCAGTACTTC.

This clonotype was observed a few times. This sequence joins TRBV10-3 and TRBJ1-5, with 7 nucleotides matching TRBD1. V was pared by 4 bases and J by 2 bases, with 2 bases of the junction left unmatched. Germline CDR1 and CDR2: ENHRY and SYGVKD. The CDR3 spans 14 residues. In DNA form, the CDR3 reads TGTGCCATCAGTGGTGGACAGGGCAATCAGCCCCAGCATTTT. This codes for CAISGGQGNQPQHF.

The rearrangement links TRBV20-1 to TRBJ2-7; 14 bases align to TRBD2. The CDR3 runs to 14 residues. Trimming took 4 bases from V and 3 from J; bases not matched to a gene: 2. Germline V gene lookup returns CDR1 DFQATT and CDR2 SNEGSKA (reference sequence). The CDR3 DNA sequence: TGCAGTGCTACGGGACTAGCGGGAGTCTACGAGCAGTACTTC. It codes for CSATGLAGVYEQYF.

The rearrangement joins TRBV18 to TRBJ2-3; 10 nucleotides line up with TRBD1. The germline V gene encodes CDR1 KGHSH and CDR2 LQKENI. CDR3 size: 15 residues. V lost 0 bases and J lost 5; bases outside the gene matches: 2. The DNA for the CDR3 is TGTGCCAGCTCACCACCGACAGGGGGCCTAGATACGCAGTATTTT. As protein: CASSPPTGGLDTQYF.

V and J are TRBV5-1 and TRBJ2-6, with D tentatively TRBD1 (6 bases). Looked up from germline, CDR1 is SGHRS and CDR2 is YFSETQ. V dropped 9 bases and J dropped 1 base, with 17 bases sitting between them. CDR3 length: 16 residues. The CDR3, as DNA: TGCGCCACTTCGACAGGAACTTTTTCTGGGGCCAACGTCCTGACTTTC. The encoded protein is CATSTGTFSGANVLTF.

In its sample, this clonotype was seen many times. The gene calls are TRBV7-8 and TRBJ2-1; 8 nucleotides line up with TRBD2. J gave up 15 bases and V 1 base, and 8 bases lay outside the gene matches. The CDR3 totals 13 residues. Germline lookup yields CDR1 SGHVS and CDR2 FQNEAQ. The CDR3 region is CASSLEGTRPPFF. The CDR3 DNA sequence: TGTGCCAGCAGCTTAGAGGGGACTAGGCCCCCGTTCTTC.

Note on this clonotype: A much larger clone lies a single base off, so this may be a read error. The chain employs TRBV9 and TRBJ2-5, with a tentative D call TRBD2 (6 bases). The CDR3 length is 13 residues. Germline loops: CDR1 SGDLS, CDR2 YYNGEE. V lost 1 base to trimming and J lost 7 bases, with 11 bases between them. The CDR3 protein is CASSVSSVGTQYF. The CDR3 DNA reads TGTGCCAGCAGCGTATCTAGCGTTGGGACCCAGTACTTC.

This clonotype has more than one count but fewer than ten. The genes are TRBV12-3 or TRBV12-4 and TRBJ1-4; 10 bases fit TRBD1. This CDR3 comprises 15 residues. The V segment lost 5 bases and the J segment 7 bases; nucleotides outside the gene matches: 7. The CDR3 is CASSETGGVSEKLFF. The CDR3 DNA follows: TGTGCCAGCAGTGAGACAGGGGGCGTGAGTGAAAAACTGTTTTTT.

A few counts support this clonotype. CDR3 sequence: CSARRLADTDTQYF. DNA for the CDR3: TGCAGTGCTAGAAGACTAGCGGACACAGATACGCAGTATTTT. J is TRBJ2-3 and V is TRBV20-1, with TRBD2 matching over 9 bases. The CDR3 sequence is 14 residues long. The V segment lost 2 bases and the J segment 2 bases; nucleotides outside the gene matches: 2. Per germline, CDR1 DFQATT and CDR2 SNEGSKA (reference sequence).

The gene calls are TRBV6-1 and TRBJ2-7, with a possible D match to TRBD2 (5 bases). V was clipped by 2 bases and J by 3 bases, with 11 bases between them. Germline CDR1 reads MNHNS; CDR2 reads SASEGT. The CDR3 has 14 residues. The CDR3 region is CASSESGSYYEQYF. CDR3 DNA sequence: TGTGCCAGCAGTGAAAGCGGCTCATACTACGAGCAGTACTTC.

V gene TRBV28 combines with J gene TRBJ2-7; the match to TRBD2 covers 9 bases. This CDR3 region has 17 residues. Losses at the gene ends were 3 bases for V and 1 base for J; bases not matched to a gene: 10. Looked up from germline, CDR1 is MDHEN and CDR2 is SYDVKM. CDR3 sequence (DNA): TGTGCCAGCAGTTTTGTTAGCGGGGGACCAGTGTCCTACGAGCAGTACTTC. Translation: CASSFVSGGPVSYEQYF.